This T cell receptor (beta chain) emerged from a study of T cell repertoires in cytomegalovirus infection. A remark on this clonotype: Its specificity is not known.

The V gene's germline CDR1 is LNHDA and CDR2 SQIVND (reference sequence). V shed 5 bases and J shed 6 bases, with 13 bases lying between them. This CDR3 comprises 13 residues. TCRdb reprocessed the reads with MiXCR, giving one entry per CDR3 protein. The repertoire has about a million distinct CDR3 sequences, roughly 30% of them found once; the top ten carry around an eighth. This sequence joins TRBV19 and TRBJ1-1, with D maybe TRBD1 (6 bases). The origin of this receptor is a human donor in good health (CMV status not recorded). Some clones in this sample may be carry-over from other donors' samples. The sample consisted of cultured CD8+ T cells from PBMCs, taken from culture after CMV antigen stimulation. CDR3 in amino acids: CASSQDRGAEAFF. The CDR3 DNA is TGTGCCAGTAGTCAGGACAGAGGGGCTGAAGCTTTCTTT.